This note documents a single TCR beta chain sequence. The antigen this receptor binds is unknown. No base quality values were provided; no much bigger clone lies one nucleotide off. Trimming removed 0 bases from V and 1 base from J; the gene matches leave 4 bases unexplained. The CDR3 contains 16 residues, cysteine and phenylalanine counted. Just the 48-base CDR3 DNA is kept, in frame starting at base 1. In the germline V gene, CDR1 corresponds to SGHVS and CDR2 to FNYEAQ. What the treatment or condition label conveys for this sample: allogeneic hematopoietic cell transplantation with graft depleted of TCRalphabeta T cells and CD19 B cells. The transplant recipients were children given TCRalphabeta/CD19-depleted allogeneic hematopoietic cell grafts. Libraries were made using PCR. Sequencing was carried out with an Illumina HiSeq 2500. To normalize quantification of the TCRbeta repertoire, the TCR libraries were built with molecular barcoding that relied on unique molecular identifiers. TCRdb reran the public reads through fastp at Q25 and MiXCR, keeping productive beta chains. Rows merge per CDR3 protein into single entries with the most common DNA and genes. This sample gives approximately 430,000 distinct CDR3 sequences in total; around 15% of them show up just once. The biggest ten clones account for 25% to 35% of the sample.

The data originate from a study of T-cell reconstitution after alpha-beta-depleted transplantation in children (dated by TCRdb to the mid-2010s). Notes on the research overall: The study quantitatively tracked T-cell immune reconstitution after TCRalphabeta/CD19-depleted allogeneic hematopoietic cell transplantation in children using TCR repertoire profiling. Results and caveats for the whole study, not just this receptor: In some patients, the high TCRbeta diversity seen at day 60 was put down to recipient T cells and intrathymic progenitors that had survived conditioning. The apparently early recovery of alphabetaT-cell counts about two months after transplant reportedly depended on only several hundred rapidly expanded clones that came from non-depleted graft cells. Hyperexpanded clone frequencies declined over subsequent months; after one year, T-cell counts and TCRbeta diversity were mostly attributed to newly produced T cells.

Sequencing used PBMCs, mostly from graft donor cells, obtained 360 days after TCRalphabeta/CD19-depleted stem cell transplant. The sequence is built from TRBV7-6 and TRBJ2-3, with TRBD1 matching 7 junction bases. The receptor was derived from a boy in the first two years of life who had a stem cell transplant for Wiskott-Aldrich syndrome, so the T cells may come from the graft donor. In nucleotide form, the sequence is TGTGCCAGCAGCTTAGCGCGACAGGGTGGCACAGATACGCAGTATTTT. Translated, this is CASSLARQGGTDTQYF. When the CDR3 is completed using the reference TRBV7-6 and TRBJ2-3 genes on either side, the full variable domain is GAGVSQSPRYKVTKRGQDVALRCDPISGHVSLYWYRQALGQGPEFLTYFNYEAQQDKSGLPNDRFSAERPEGSISTLTIQRTEQRDSAMYRCASSLARQGGTDTQYFGPGTRLTVL.